This TCR beta chain was observed in a study of blood T cell repertoires in COVID-19. Germline CDR1 reads LGHDT; CDR2 reads YNNKEL (reference sequence). V shed 3 bases and J shed 5 bases, with 16 bases lying between them. The CDR3 spans 15 residues. Assay used: immunoSEQ multiplex PCR; TCRdb lists only in-frame clones, some missing. Seen here are around 300,000 clones, roughly 85% observed once, and the top ten hold around a tenth. The chain has TRBV3-1 (or the pseudogene TRBV3-2) and TRBJ2-5, with D tentatively TRBD1 (6 bases). The sequencing sample was made of peripheral blood. This clonotype was sampled from a woman between 50 and 59 years old who had recovered from COVID-19. In nucleotides, the CDR3 is TGTGCCAGCAGCCAGCGCCAGGGGTTGTACGAGACCCAGTACTTC. Translated: CASSQRQGLYETQYF.